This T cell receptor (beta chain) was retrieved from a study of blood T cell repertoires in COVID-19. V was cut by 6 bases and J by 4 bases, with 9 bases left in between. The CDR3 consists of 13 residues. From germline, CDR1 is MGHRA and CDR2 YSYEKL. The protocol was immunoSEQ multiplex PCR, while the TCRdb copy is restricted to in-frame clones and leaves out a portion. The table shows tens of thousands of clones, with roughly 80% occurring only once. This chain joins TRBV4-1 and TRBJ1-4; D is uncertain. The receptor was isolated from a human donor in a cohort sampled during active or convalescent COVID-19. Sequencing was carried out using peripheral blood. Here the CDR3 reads CASSPWLNEKLFF. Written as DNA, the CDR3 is TGCGCCAGCAGTCCTTGGCTTAATGAAAAACTGTTTTTT.